The 10 T cell receptor beta chains listed next were all sequenced from one sample in a study of blood T cell repertoires in COVID-19. The method was immunoSEQ multiplex PCR; TCRdb's version includes in-frame clones alone and lacks a portion of them. Here the sample spans fewer than 300,000 clones, less than 90% being singletons. Sequenced input: peripheral blood. The receptor source for this set is a man in his sixties who had recovered from COVID-19.

V gene TRBV19 combines with J gene TRBJ1-2; 7 positions match TRBD1. V lost 6 bases and J lost 6; bases outside the gene matches: 13. This CDR3 has 15 amino acids. Germline V CDR1 and CDR2: LNHDA, SQIVND (reference sequence). In DNA form, the CDR3 reads TGTGCCAGTAGGTTTGGGACAGTCACGAGGGATGGCTACACCTTC. Its protein product is CASRFGTVTRDGYTF. The variable domain in full, completed from reference TRBV19 and TRBJ1-2, reads DGGITQSPKYLFRKEGQNVTLSCEQNLNHDAMYWYRQDPGQGLRLIYYSQIVNDFQKGDIAEGYSVSREKKESFPLTVTSAQKNPTAFYLCASRFGTVTRDGYTFGSGTRLTVV.

This rearrangement joins TRBV5-1 to TRBJ2-2, with a tentative D call TRBD2 (5 bases). V lost 4 bases, J lost 8 bases, and 18 bases lay in between. CDR3 length: 15 residues. CDR1 and CDR2 from the germline V gene are SGHRS and YFSETQ. DNA for the CDR3: TGCGCCAGCAGCGAACCCCGGGATCACTTGGGGGAGCTGTTTTTT. It translates to CASSEPRDHLGELFF.

The rearrangement uses TRBV6-2 or TRBV6-3 and TRBJ2-1; TRBD2 matches at 9 bases. The germline V gene has CDR1 MNHEY and CDR2 SVGEGT. This CDR3 contains 12 residues. V gave up 9 bases and J gave up 6 bases; unmatched junction bases: 3. CDR3 sequence reads: CASSGRLNEQFF. CDR3 bases: TGTGCCAGTAGCGGGAGACTCAATGAGCAGTTCTTC.

The CDR3 DNA reads TGTGCCAGCACCCCGACATCCTCTGGAAACACCATATATTTT. Residues: CASTPTSSGNTIYF. The gene calls are TRBV6-2 or TRBV6-3 and TRBJ1-3; D ambiguous. V dropped 7 bases and J dropped 0 bases, with 10 bases sitting between them. Germline-derived CDR1 and CDR2 are MNHEY and SVGEGT. The CDR3 totals 14 residues.

A single count supports this clone. The V and J genes are TRBV7-2 and TRBJ1-2; D perhaps matches TRBD1 (5 bases). Trimming removed 2 bases from V and 4 bases from J, with 8 bases in between. The CDR3 length is 13 residues. Looked up from germline, CDR1 is SGHTA and CDR2 is FQGNSA. In DNA form, the CDR3 reads TGTGCCAGCAGCTTAAGGACACCCTATGGCTACACCTTC. Translated: CASSLRTPYGYTF.

This chain joins TRBV7-9 and TRBJ2-5; 14 bases line up with TRBD2. V lost 5 bases and J lost 5; bases outside the gene matches: 7. Germline lookup yields CDR1 SEHNR and CDR2 FQNEAQ (reference sequence). The CDR3 has 16 amino acids. CDR3 sequence: CASSPGLAGGGETQYF. In DNA, the CDR3 is TGTGCCAGCAGCCCAGGACTAGCGGGGGGCGGGGAGACCCAGTACTTC.

This chain joins TRBV7-2 and TRBJ1-1; D might be TRBD1 (5 bases). The CDR3 has 14 amino acids. V was shortened by 0 bases and J by 6 bases, with 11 bases between the two germline ends. CDR1 and CDR2 (germline): SGHTA, FQGNSA. CDR3 sequence (DNA): TGTGCCAGCAGCTTAGCGGGGGGTTGGGCTGAAGCTTTCTTT. The encoded protein is CASSLAGGWAEAFF.

J is TRBJ2-5 and V is TRBV29-1, with D possibly being TRBD1 (6 bases). CDR1 and CDR2 (germline): SQVTM, ANQGSEA. The CDR3 contains 14 residues. The V gene lost 5 bases and the J gene lost 2 bases, with 15 bases spanning the gap. CDR3 amino acids: CSVNSGQRQETQYF. In nucleotides, the CDR3 is TGCAGCGTTAATTCTGGACAGAGACAAGAGACCCAGTACTTC.

The chain's CDR3 is CASSQDLESYEQYF. The CDR3 coding sequence is TGTGCCAGCAGCCAAGATTTAGAGTCCTACGAGCAGTACTTC. The genes are TRBV4-2 and TRBJ2-7; D is ambiguous. Trimming cost V 0 bases and J 1 base, with 7 bases left between them. Germline lookup yields CDR1 LGHNA and CDR2 YNFKEQ. The CDR3 consists of 14 residues.

V usage is TRBV6-1 and J usage is TRBJ2-7; 7 bases agree with TRBD1. V lost 2 bases and J lost 2; bases outside the gene matches: 12. The length of the CDR3 is 17 residues. CDR1 is MNHNS, CDR2 SASEGT, per germline. The CDR3 here is CASSELPTGHIPYEQYF. The CDR3 bases are TGTGCCAGCAGTGAACTCCCGACAGGGCACATACCCTACGAGCAGTACTTC.